These 26 T cell receptor beta chains were all obtained from the same sample, sequenced in a study of cytomegalovirus exposure and HLA in healthy donors. The PCR used 60 Vbeta and 13 Jbeta primers. Generated by immunoSEQ multiplex PCR, the TCRdb table keeps only in-frame clones and is missing some. The sample consists of some 180,000 clones, roughly a tenth of them appearing once. The sequenced sample was PBMCs. These receptors all stem from a woman aged 25 to 39 in good health and CMV-seropositive.

This clone was picked up a small number of times. The chain uses TRBV6-4 and TRBJ2-1; D gene unclear. Germline assignment: CDR1 MRHNA and CDR2 SNTAGT. V lost 0 bases, J lost 0 bases, and 12 bases lay in between. This CDR3 is built from 17 residues. The CDR3 region has the DNA TGTGCCAGCAGTGACTCTATGGGCAGTTCCTCCTACAATGAGCAGTTCTTC. Protein: CASSDSMGSSSYNEQFF.

The chain is built from TRBV6-5 and TRBJ2-5; a weak D match, TRBD1 (8 bases). This CDR3 spans 14 amino acids. Germline CDR1 MNHEY, CDR2 SVGAGI. Trimming shortened V by 7 bases and J by 4 bases, and 16 bases separated the two germline ends. The CDR3 DNA reads TGTGCCAGCACCCCATACAGGGGGGGAGAGACCCAGTACTTC. Translation gives CASTPYRGGETQYF.

The chain joins TRBV6-1 to TRBJ2-4, with TRBD2 as a possible D gene (6 bases). The CDR3 is made up of 13 amino acids. V was pared by 8 bases and J by 9 bases, with 17 bases between. Germline-derived CDR1 and CDR2 are MNHNS and SASEGT. DNA of the CDR3: TGTGCCAGCGCGGGGTCAGAACAAGGCATTCAGTACTTC. Protein product: CASAGSEQGIQYF.

This clone showed up just a few times. The chain couples TRBV19 to TRBJ2-1; 14 bases map to TRBD2. CDR1 is LNHDA and CDR2 is SQIVND in the germline V gene (reference sequence). V shed 5 bases, J shed 7 bases, and the junction held 19 bases outside the gene matches. CDR3 length equals 20 residues. CDR3 DNA: TGTGCCAGTAGTTTGAAAGGGCCCGGGACTAGCGGGAGCTCTAGGAATGAGCAGTTCTTC. Translation: CASSLKGPGTSGSSRNEQFF.

The V gene is TRBV19, the J gene TRBJ2-6; possible D gene TRBD2, 6 bases. Trimming pared 6 bases from V and 0 bases from J, leaving 9 bases between. This CDR3 contains 15 residues. CDR1 and CDR2 from the germline V gene are LNHDA and SQIVND (reference sequence). CDR3 nucleotides: TGTGCCAGTAGACTAGCAGTCTCTGGGGCCAACGTCCTGACTTTC. Translating gives CASRLAVSGANVLTF.

The chain employs TRBV14 and TRBJ2-3; no reliable D call. Trimming took 4 bases from V and 7 from J, leaving 9 bases between them. The CDR3 is 12 residues long. Germline CDR1 is SGHDN and CDR2 is FVKESK. CDR3 DNA: TGTGCCAGCAGCCTAACTTCTCATACGCAGTATTTT. Residues: CASSLTSHTQYF.

The V and J genes are TRBV5-1 and TRBJ2-2, with D tentatively TRBD2 (6 bases). The CDR3 has 15 residues. V lost 2 bases and J 7 bases, leaving 15 bases between the germline ends. The germline CDR1 and CDR2 sequences are SGHRS and YFSETQ. CDR3 protein: CASSLSAGKGGELFF. CDR3 nucleotide sequence: TGCGCCAGCAGCTTATCGGCGGGAAAGGGCGGGGAGCTGTTTTTT.

This clone was counted only a few times. Here the CDR3 reads CASRPDSGTQYF. CDR3 sequence (DNA): TGTGCCAGCAGACCGGACTCAGGGACCCAGTACTTC. This rearrangement joins TRBV5-5 to TRBJ2-5; possible D gene TRBD2, 5 bases. This CDR3 is built from 12 residues. The germline V and J ends were trimmed by 5 bases and 7 bases, with 12 bases remaining between them. In germline, CDR1 is SGHKS, CDR2 YYEKEE (reference sequence).

This sequence joins TRBV19 and TRBJ2-1, with TRBD2 identical over 12 bases. The CDR3 totals 14 residues. In germline, CDR1 is LNHDA, CDR2 SQIVND (reference sequence). V shed 7 bases, J shed 6 bases, and the junction held 4 bases outside the gene matches. The CDR3 spells CASTPSGRANEQFF. For the CDR3, the DNA is TGTGCCAGTACCCCTAGCGGGAGGGCCAATGAGCAGTTCTTC.

This clone occurred a few times. V gene TRBV9 combines with J gene TRBJ1-1, with 8 nucleotides matching TRBD1. With V trimmed by 4 bases and J by 4 bases, 9 bases remained unmatched. Per the germline V gene, CDR1 is SGDLS and CDR2 is YYNGEE. The CDR3 has 15 amino acids. CDR3 bases: TGTGCCAGCAGCCCCAGGACAGGGATGGGCACTGAAGCTTTCTTT. It translates to CASSPRTGMGTEAFF.

The chain employs TRBV6-6 and TRBJ2-7; the D is unclear. In germline, CDR1 is MNHNY, CDR2 SVGAGI (reference sequence). Trimming left V 2 bases short and J 5 bases short, with 7 bases between. The CDR3 runs to 12 residues. CDR3 in DNA: TGTGCCAGCAGTTACGGAGCGAACGAGCAGTACTTC. Encoded protein: CASSYGANEQYF.

This chain joins TRBV5-4 and TRBJ2-5; 9 nucleotides agree with TRBD1. V lost 3 bases, J lost 2 bases, and 5 bases stayed unmatched. The germline V gene encodes CDR1 SGHNT and CDR2 YYREEE (reference sequence). The CDR3 loop spans 15 amino acids. Here the CDR3 DNA reads TGTGCCAGCAGCTGGGGGGACAGGGCTCAAGAGACCCAGTACTTC. This gives the protein CASSWGDRAQETQYF.

The J gene is TRBJ1-2, the V gene TRBV29-1; no definite D call. Germline-derived CDR1 and CDR2 are SQVTM and ANQGSEA. CDR3 size: 11 residues. V lost 4 bases and J 3 bases, leaving 6 bases between the germline ends. CDR3 in DNA: TGCAGCGTTGTTTCGGACTATGGCTACACCTTC. Its protein is CSVVSDYGYTF.

The chain combines TRBV11-2 with TRBJ2-5; D may be TRBD2 (6 bases). Deletions cut 5 bases from V and 4 bases from J, with 20 bases between. The CDR3 spans 16 residues. Germline V gives CDR1 SGHAT, CDR2 FQNNGV. This CDR3 reads CASSSRSGYRGETQYF. The CDR3 DNA reads TGTGCCAGCAGCAGCCGTAGCGGCTACCGGGGAGAGACCCAGTACTTC.

V usage is TRBV18 and J usage is TRBJ1-4, with D unresolved. The germline V and J ends were trimmed by 2 bases and 8 bases, with 9 bases remaining between them. Germline V gene data show CDR1 as KGHSH and CDR2 as LQKENI. The CDR3 covers 13 residues. The CDR3 bases are TGTGCCAGCTCACCAGGGCGATTGGAAAAACTGTTTTTT. This gives the protein CASSPGRLEKLFF.

The chain couples TRBV25-1 to TRBJ2-1; tentative D call: TRBD1 (6 bases). The CDR3 length is 15 residues. Per germline, CDR1 MGHDK and CDR2 SYGVNS. V lost 3 bases and J 4 bases, leaving 13 bases between the germline ends. DNA of the CDR3: TGTGCCAGCAGTGATTCGACAGGTCGTTACAATGAGCAGTTCTTC. Translated: CASSDSTGRYNEQFF.

A remark on this clone: Sequence at one end of the junction differs from germline and may be a read error. The J gene is TRBJ1-1, the V gene TRBV29-1; tentatively, D is TRBD1 (6 bases). CDR1 SQVTM and CDR2 ANQGSEA come from the germline V gene. This CDR3 is built from 8 residues. DNA for the CDR3: TGCAGCGCCGGGACATCTTCCTTT. Its protein product is CSAGTSSF.

This clone turned up a few times. V usage is TRBV5-1 and J usage is TRBJ1-3; 8 bases map to TRBD1. Germline assignment: CDR1 SGHRS and CDR2 YFSETQ. The CDR3 runs to 16 residues. The V and J ends lost 4 bases and 2 bases, in that order; junction bases with no gene match: 8. DNA for the CDR3: TGCGCCAGCAGCGGGCAGGGGGCTCCCACTGGAAACACCATATATTTT. It is translated as CASSGQGAPTGNTIYF.

This clone was counted a few times. The chain is built from TRBV7-9 and TRBJ1-5, with D perhaps matching TRBD1 (6 bases). The CDR3 loop spans 12 amino acids. V was cut by 6 bases and J by 7 bases, with 10 bases left in between. Germline V gives CDR1 SEHNR, CDR2 FQNEAQ (reference sequence). CDR3 coding DNA: TGTGCCAGCAGTTTTCAGGGGCAGCCCCAGCATTTT. It yields the protein CASSFQGQPQHF.

This clone has a handful of counts. V and J are TRBV5-5 and TRBJ1-1; D is perhaps TRBD1 (5 bases). This CDR3 spans 15 amino acids. From germline, CDR1 is SGHKS and CDR2 YYEKEE (reference sequence). V was cut by 0 bases and J by 1 base, with 10 bases left in between. The DNA of the CDR3 is TGTGCCAGCAGCTTGGTCGTGCAGGGGAACACTGAAGCTTTCTTT. This sequence encodes CASSLVVQGNTEAFF. Drawing the rest from reference TRBV5-5 and TRBJ1-1, the complete variable domain is DAGVTQSPTHLIKTRGQQVTLRCSPISGHKSVSWYQQVLGQGPQFIFQYYEKEERGRGNFPDRFSARQFPNYSSELNVNALLLGDSALYLCASSLVVQGNTEAFFGQGTRLTVV.

This clone was observed a handful of times. The chain uses TRBV7-6 and TRBJ2-5; 8 bases line up with TRBD1. The germline CDR1 and CDR2 sequences are SGHVS and FNYEAQ. CDR3 length equals 13 residues. With V trimmed by 5 bases and J by 9 bases, 8 bases remained unmatched. In DNA form, the CDR3 reads TGTGCCAGCAGCCCTTCGACAGGGGCCGCCCAGTACTTC. It yields the protein CASSPSTGAAQYF.

This clone occurred a few times. The J gene is TRBJ1-2, the V gene TRBV6-5; weak D call: TRBD1 (5 bases). This CDR3 contains 15 residues. V was shortened by 2 bases and J by 3 bases, with 13 bases between the two germline ends. Germline values: CDR1 MNHEY, CDR2 SVGAGI. CDR3 nucleotide sequence: TGTGCCAGCAGTTACGACGTTGGGGGGTACTATGGCTACACCTTC. This encodes CASSYDVGGYYGYTF.

This clone has a handful of counts. The chain combines TRBV5-4 with TRBJ2-7; D not certain. V lost 0 bases and J lost 4, with 5 bases in between. Per germline, CDR1 SGHNT and CDR2 YYREEE (reference sequence). This CDR3 has 12 residues. As DNA, the CDR3 is TGTGCCAGCAGCTTGGGGCGGTACGAGCAGTACTTC. Encoded protein: CASSLGRYEQYF.

This clone has just a few counts. The gene calls are TRBV27 and TRBJ1-4; tentative D call: TRBD1 (6 bases). Germline assignment: CDR1 MNHEY and CDR2 SMNVEV (reference sequence). This CDR3 region has 15 residues. V was trimmed by 5 bases and J by 8 bases, leaving 18 bases between them. The CDR3 bases are TGTGCCAGCAGTCGACAGACAGGCCTCCCCGAAAAACTGTTTTTT. Its translation is CASSRQTGLPEKLFF.

This clone was counted a few times. V is TRBV29-1 and J is TRBJ2-7; the D gene is possibly TRBD1 (6 bases). Trimming cost V 4 bases and J 5 bases, with 18 bases left between them. The V gene's germline CDR1 is SQVTM and CDR2 ANQGSEA. The CDR3 spans 14 residues. The CDR3 DNA reads as TGCAGCGTTGGTGGGCAGGGGTCGGTTAACGAGCAGTACTTC. Encoded protein: CSVGGQGSVNEQYF.

The chain links TRBV19 to TRBJ2-6, with D maybe TRBD2 (5 bases). The CDR3 length is 17 residues. Germline CDR1 reads LNHDA; CDR2 reads SQIVND (reference sequence). The V end was cut by 1 base, the J end by 0 bases, with 10 bases between. The CDR3 DNA sequence: TGTGCCAGTAGTATAGGTTCTAGCAGCTCTGGGGCCAACGTCCTGACTTTC. It codes for CASSIGSSSSGANVLTF.